Listed below are T cell receptor beta chains from one sample, sequenced in a study of T-cell reconstitution after alpha-beta-depleted transplantation in children. Each CDR3 protein is one row after TCRdb ran MiXCR on the PCR reads. This sample yields about 830,000 distinct CDR3 sequences, of which about 16% are seen a single time; around 5% belongs to the top ten. This sample comprised PBMCs, mostly from graft donor cells, obtained 360 days after TCRalphabeta/CD19-depleted stem cell transplant. Every receptor here comes from a male patient aged 10 to 17 who had a stem cell transplant for acute lymphoblastic leukemia, so the T cells may come from the graft donor. Both conserved end residues are part of each CDR3. Each record gives: CDR3 DNA, CDR3 protein, clone size, V gene, J gene, D gene. D genes are given only for firm matches. Clone size, where shown, is once, few, many, or a class for clones that have expanded.

TGCGCCAGCAGCTCCAGTCCCGGGACTAGCTTTGCCTACAATGAGCAGTTCTTC,CASSSSPGTSFAYNEQFF,many,TRBV5-1,TRBJ2-1,TRBD2
TGTGCCAGCAGGGGACAGGGGCCGCAAGAGACCCAGTACTTC,CASRGQGPQETQYF,NA,TRBV6-1,TRBJ2-5,TRBD1
TGTGCCAGCAGTTTACGGATAGCGGGGGGAGGAGGCAATGAGCAGTTCTTC,CASSLRIAGGGGNEQFF,NA,TRBV12-3/TRBV12-4,TRBJ2-1,TRBD2
TGTGCCTGGAGTGGCCTTAAACCGTTCTTC,CAWSGLKPFF,few,TRBV30,TRBJ2-1,NA
TGTGCCAGCAGTTTATATCGAGGTTTTGAAGCTTTCTTT,CASSLYRGFEAFF,NA,TRBV27,TRBJ1-1,NA
TGTGCCAGCAGTTACCAATGGGGCAATGAGCAGTTCTTC,CASSYQWGNEQFF,NA,TRBV6-2/TRBV6-3,TRBJ2-1,NA
TGCGCCAGCGCTACCGGGACTGGGACTAGAGTAGCGGAGCAGTACTTC,CASATGTGTRVAEQYF,NA,TRBV4-1,TRBJ2-7,TRBD2
TGTGCCAGCAGCCGCCGAGCGGGAACGGGAAATGAGCAGTTCTTC,CASSRRAGTGNEQFF,NA,TRBV7-2,TRBJ2-1,TRBD2
TGTGCCAGCAGCCCCGGCCGTTGCTGCGAGCAGTACTTC,CASSPGRCCEQYF,NA,TRBV5-6,TRBJ2-7,NA
TGTGCCAGCAGCCAAGATGTGGACTACCCGTACCAAGAGACCCAGTACTTC,CASSQDVDYPYQETQYF,NA,TRBV4-2,TRBJ2-5,NA
TGCGCCAGCAGCTTGGCGGGGATCGAAGCTTTCTTT,CASSLAGIEAFF,many,TRBV5-1,TRBJ1-1,NA
TGCGCCAGCAGCCAAGAGTTATCCCCCTCCTACGAGCAGTACTTC,CASSQELSPSYEQYF,NA,TRBV4-1,TRBJ2-7,NA
TGTGCCAGCAGCTTAACGGGTGGACTAGCTGGGGGTCCGGCCAACGTCCTGACTTTC,CASSLTGGLAGGPANVLTF,NA,TRBV7-3,TRBJ2-6,TRBD2
TGTGCCAGCAGTTTGTCGGGCGACAATGAGCAGTTCTTC,CASSLSGDNEQFF,many,TRBV5-1,TRBJ2-1,NA
TGTGCCAGCAGCTCCAGAAGGCCAAGCGGGAGGGGGGGATCCTACAATGAGCAGTTCTTC,CASSSRRPSGRGGSYNEQFF,few,TRBV7-8,TRBJ2-1,TRBD2
TGTGCCAGCAGCTATCGGACTAGCGGGAACACCGGGGAGCTGTTTTTT,CASSYRTSGNTGELFF,NA,TRBV11-2,TRBJ2-2,TRBD2
TGCGCCAGCAGCTTAGGGTCAGCAGATACGCAGTATTTT,CASSLGSADTQYF,many,TRBV5-1,TRBJ2-3,NA
TGTGCCAGCAGCTACGGAGGGGGCCTTGGTGAGCAGTTCTTC,CASSYGGGLGEQFF,NA,TRBV7-6,TRBJ2-1,NA
TGTGCCACCAGCAGAGCGGGTAGCGGCAATGAGCAGTTCTTC,CATSRAGSGNEQFF,few,TRBV15,TRBJ2-1,NA
TGCGCCAGCAGCTTACGGACAGGGGGATTTACTGGGGCTGGAAACACCATATATTTT,CASSLRTGGFTGAGNTIYF,few,TRBV5-1,TRBJ1-3,TRBD1
TGCAGCGTTTTCGGGACAGGGATTTACGAGCAGTACTTC,CSVFGTGIYEQYF,few,TRBV29-1,TRBJ2-7,TRBD1
TGTGCCAGCAGTTCGCCGGTGGGGTGGGGAACTAGCGGGAGGGCCAGGTACGAGCAGTACTTC,CASSSPVGWGTSGRARYEQYF,NA,TRBV12-3/TRBV12-4,TRBJ2-7,TRBD2
TGTGCCAGTAGTATAGCAGGGACTAGAGCCAATGAGCAGTTCTTC,CASSIAGTRANEQFF,NA,TRBV19,TRBJ2-1,TRBD2